This TCR beta chain was recorded in a study of T cells in tumors after PD-1 blockade. With respect to this clone: The antigen remains undetermined.

Genomic DNA template from tumor biopsies or peripheral blood, about 616 ng to 6,500 ng input. Repertoires were generated with immunoSEQ multiplex PCR, while TCRdb's copy carries only in-frame clones and drops some. This sample has about 8,500 clones; about 59% occur once, and the top ten carry more than 3.5%. Germline V gives CDR1 SNHLY, CDR2 FYNNEI. V dropped 5 bases and J dropped 8; count of bases not matched to a gene: 4. The length of the CDR3 is 12 residues. Study results and limitations: Clonal replacement, not reinvigoration, is suggested for expanded exhausted CD8+ clones after therapy.

The V gene is TRBV2, the J gene TRBJ1-1; 8 bases are shared with TRBD1. The sample here was tumor tissue, taken after anti-PD-1 treatment. This receptor was taken from a human donor with basal cell carcinoma. The CDR3 here is CASSYRGEEAFF. For the CDR3, the DNA is TGTGCCAGCAGTTACAGGGGGGAAGAAGCTTTCTTT.